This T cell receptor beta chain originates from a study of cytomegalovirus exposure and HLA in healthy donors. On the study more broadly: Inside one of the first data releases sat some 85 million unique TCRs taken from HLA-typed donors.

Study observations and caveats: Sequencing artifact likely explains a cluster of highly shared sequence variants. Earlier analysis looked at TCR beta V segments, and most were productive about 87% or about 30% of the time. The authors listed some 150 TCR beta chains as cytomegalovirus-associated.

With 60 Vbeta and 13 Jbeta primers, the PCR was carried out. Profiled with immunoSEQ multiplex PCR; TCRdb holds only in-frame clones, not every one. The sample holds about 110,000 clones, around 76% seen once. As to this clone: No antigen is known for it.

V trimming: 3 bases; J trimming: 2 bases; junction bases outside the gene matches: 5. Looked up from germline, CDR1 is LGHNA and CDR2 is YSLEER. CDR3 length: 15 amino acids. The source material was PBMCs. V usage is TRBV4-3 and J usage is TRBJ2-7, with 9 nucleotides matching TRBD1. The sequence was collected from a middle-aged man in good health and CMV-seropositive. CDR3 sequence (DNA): TGCGCCAGCAGCCAGAGACAGGGGGGACCCTACGAGCAGTACTTC. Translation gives CASSQRQGGPYEQYF.